These T cell receptor beta chains were read from a single sample in a study of cytomegalovirus exposure and HLA in healthy donors. The assay was immunoSEQ multiplex PCR, and TCRdb's table has in-frame clones only and misses some. The sample shows tens of thousands of clones, roughly nine tenths of them seen only once. Sequences were obtained from PBMCs. The source of these receptors is a woman aged 18-35 years in good health and CMV-seronegative. The CDR3 runs from the conserved cysteine through the conserved F or W. The D gene is left open where the match is weak. Size is stated for part of the rows, as once, few or many counts, or as a class when the clone is expanded.

D: .
J: TRBJ1-3
size: .
V: TRBV29-1
CDR3: CSVDQGNTIYF
DNA: TGCAGCGTTGATCAGGGAAACACCATATATTTT

D: .
J: TRBJ2-4
size: once
V: TRBV11-1
CDR3: CASSAGGAKNIQYF
DNA: TGTGCCAGCAGTGCCGGGGGAGCCAAAAACATTCAGTACTTC

D: TRBD2
J: TRBJ2-7
size: .
V: TRBV11-1
CDR3: CASSWTSGSYYEQYF
DNA: TGTGCCAGCAGCTGGACTAGCGGGAGTTACTACGAGCAGTACTTC

D: TRBD1
J: TRBJ1-2
size: .
V: TRBV4-1
CDR3: CASSPSDRENYGYTF
DNA: TGCGCCAGCAGCCCCTCCGACAGGGAGAACTATGGCTACACCTTC

D: .
J: TRBJ1-4
size: .
V: TRBV20-1
CDR3: CSARIGDKGFF
DNA: TGCAGTGCTAGAATCGGGGACAAAGGGTTTTTT

D: TRBD2
J: TRBJ2-3
size: .
V: TRBV5-1
CDR3: CASSLESLAGTDTQYF
DNA: TGCGCCAGCAGCTTGGAGAGTCTAGCGGGGACAGATACGCAGTATTTT

D: .
J: TRBJ1-4
size: .
V: TRBV19
CDR3: CASSLIAGNEKLFF
DNA: TGTGCCAGTAGCCTCATCGCAGGCAATGAAAAACTGTTTTTT

D: TRBD2
J: TRBJ2-7
size: .
V: TRBV7-2
CDR3: CASSLAGGNEQYF
DNA: TGTGCCAGCAGCTTAGCGGGAGGGAACGAGCAGTACTTC

D: TRBD2
J: TRBJ2-7
size: .
V: TRBV5-6
CDR3: CASSGTRIAEQYF
DNA: TGTGCCAGCAGCGGGACTAGGATCGCCGAGCAGTACTTC

D: .
J: TRBJ2-7
size: .
V: TRBV10-3
CDR3: CAISDSVSYEQYF
DNA: TGTGCCATCAGCGATAGCGTCTCCTACGAGCAGTACTTC

D: .
J: TRBJ1-1
size: .
V: TRBV5-1
CDR3: CASSAWGGDTEAFF
DNA: TGCGCCAGCAGCGCTTGGGGGGGGGACACTGAGGCTTTCTTT

D: TRBD1
J: TRBJ1-5
size: .
V: TRBV6-1
CDR3: CASSDSRGTGVGQPQHF
DNA: TGTGCCAGCAGTGATTCCCGGGGGACAGGGGTCGGTCAGCCCCAGCATTTT